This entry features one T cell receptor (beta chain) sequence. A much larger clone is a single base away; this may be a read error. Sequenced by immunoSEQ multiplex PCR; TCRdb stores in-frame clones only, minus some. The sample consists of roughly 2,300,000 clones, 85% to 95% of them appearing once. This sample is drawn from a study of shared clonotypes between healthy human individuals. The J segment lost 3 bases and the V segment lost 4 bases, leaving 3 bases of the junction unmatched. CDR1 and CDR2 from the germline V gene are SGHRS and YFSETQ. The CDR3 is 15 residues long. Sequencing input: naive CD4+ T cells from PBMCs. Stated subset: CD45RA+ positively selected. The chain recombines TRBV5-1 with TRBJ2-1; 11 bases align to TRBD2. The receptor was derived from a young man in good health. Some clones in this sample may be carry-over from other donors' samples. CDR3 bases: TGCGCCAGCAGCATGGGACTAGCGGACTACAATGAGCAGTTCTTC. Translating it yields CASSMGLADYNEQFF.